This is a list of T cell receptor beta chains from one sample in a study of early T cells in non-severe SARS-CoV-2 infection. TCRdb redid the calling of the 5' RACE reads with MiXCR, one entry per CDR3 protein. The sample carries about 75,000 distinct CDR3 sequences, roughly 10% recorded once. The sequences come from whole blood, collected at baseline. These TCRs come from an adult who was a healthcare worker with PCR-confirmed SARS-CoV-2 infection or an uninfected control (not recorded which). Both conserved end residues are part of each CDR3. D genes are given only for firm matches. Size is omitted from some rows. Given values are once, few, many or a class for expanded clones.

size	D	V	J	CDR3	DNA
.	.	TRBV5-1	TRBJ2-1	CASSFRHEQFF	TGCGCCAGCAGCTTCCGACATGAGCAGTTCTTC
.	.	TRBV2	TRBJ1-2	CASAREGGYTF	TGTGCCAGCGCCAGGGAAGGTGGCTACACCTTC
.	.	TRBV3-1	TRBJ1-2	CASSQDSQGRGYTF	TGTGCCAGCAGCCAAGATTCACAGGGACGTGGCTACACCTTC
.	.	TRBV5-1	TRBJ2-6	CASSPPNIPGANVLTF	TGCGCCAGCAGCCCTCCCAACATCCCTGGGGCCAACGTCCTGACTTTC
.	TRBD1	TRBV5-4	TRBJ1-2	CASSADRGYGYTF	TGTGCCAGCAGCGCGGACAGGGGCTATGGCTACACCTTC
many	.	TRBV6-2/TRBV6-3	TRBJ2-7	CASSYESGPAYEQYF	TGTGCCAGCAGTTACGAATCCGGGCCCGCCTACGAGCAGTACTTC
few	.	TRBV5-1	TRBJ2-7	CASSLGRAYEQYF	TGCGCCAGCAGCTTGGGTAGAGCCTACGAGCAGTACTTC
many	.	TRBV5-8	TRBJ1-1	CASSFRHGGHTEAFF	TGTGCCAGCAGCTTCCGGCATGGAGGGCACACTGAAGCTTTCTTT
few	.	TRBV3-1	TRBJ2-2	CASSHGGGLNTGELFF	TGTGCCAGCAGCCACGGCGGGGGCTTGAACACCGGGGAGCTGTTTTTT
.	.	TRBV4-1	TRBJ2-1	CASSLQESRGGGEQFF	TGCGCCAGCAGCCTCCAAGAGTCGAGGGGGGGCGGTGAGCAGTTCTTC
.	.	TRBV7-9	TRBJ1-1	CASSLDAAAGAFF	TGTGCCAGCAGCTTGGATGCGGCGGCGGGAGCTTTCTTT
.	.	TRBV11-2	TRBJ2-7	CASSLKAYSYEQYF	TGTGCCAGCAGCTTAAAGGCCTACTCCTACGAGCAGTACTTC
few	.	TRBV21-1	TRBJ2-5	CLRTYANSETQYF	TGTCTTAGGACTTACGCTAACTCGGAGACCCAGTACTTC
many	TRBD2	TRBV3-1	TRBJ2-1	CASSQDMVAGVEQFF	TGTGCCAGCAGCCAAGACATGGTAGCGGGGGTTGAGCAGTTCTTC
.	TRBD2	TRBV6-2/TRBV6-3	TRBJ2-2	CASSYLGGDNTGELFF	TGTGCCAGCAGTTACTTGGGAGGGGACAACACCGGGGAGCTGTTTTTT
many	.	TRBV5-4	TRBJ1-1	CASSLNGGPHGEAFF	TGTGCCAGCAGCTTGAATGGTGGCCCTCATGGGGAAGCTTTCTTT
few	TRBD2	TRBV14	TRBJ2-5	CASSQERLAGAIQETQYF	TGTGCCAGCAGCCAAGAAAGGCTAGCGGGGGCCATCCAAGAGACCCAGTACTTC
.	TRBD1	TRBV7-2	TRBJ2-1	CASSLQTGEYNEQFF	TGTGCCAGCAGCTTACAGACAGGGGAGTACAATGAGCAGTTCTTC
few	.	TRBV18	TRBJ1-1	CASSPSSGEHTEAFF	TGTGCCAGCTCACCTTCTTCAGGAGAGCACACTGAAGCTTTCTTT
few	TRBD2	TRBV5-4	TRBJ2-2	CASSLVVAGAGTGELFF	TGTGCCAGCAGCTTGGTAGTAGCGGGGGCCGGTACCGGGGAGCTGTTTTTT
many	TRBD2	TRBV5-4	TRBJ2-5	CASSLEGRGGGKETQYF	TGTGCCAGCAGCTTGGAAGGTCGGGGGGGCGGAAAAGAGACCCAGTACTTC
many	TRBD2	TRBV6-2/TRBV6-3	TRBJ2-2	CASSYPSSGGPGGELFF	TGTGCCAGCAGTTACCCTAGTAGCGGGGGGCCAGGCGGGGAGCTGTTTTTT
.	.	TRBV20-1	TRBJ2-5	CSARKGGRETQYF	TGCAGTGCTAGAAAGGGGGGACGTGAGACCCAGTACTTC
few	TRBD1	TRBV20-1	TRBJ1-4	CSAPGQGYEKLFF	TGCAGTGCTCCGGGACAGGGGTATGAAAAACTGTTTTTT
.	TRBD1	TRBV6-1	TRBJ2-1	CASSEEGQGYNEQFF	TGTGCCAGCAGTGAAGAGGGACAGGGTTACAATGAGCAGTTCTTC
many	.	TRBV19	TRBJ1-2	CASKDIGYSVNYGYTF	TGTGCCAGTAAGGACATCGGCTACTCCGTTAACTATGGCTACACCTTC
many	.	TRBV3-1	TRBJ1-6	CASSQEATGNSPLHF	TGTGCCAGCAGCCAAGAAGCGACGGGTAATTCACCCCTCCACTTT